Only a few counts were recorded for the clone carrying this TCR beta chain. Its specificity is not known. This sample is part of a study of Siglec-9 on CD8 T cells in melanoma. Sequenced by immunoSEQ multiplex PCR; TCRdb stores in-frame clones only, minus some. This sample has some 27,000 clones, with approximately 80% found just once. Study observations and caveats: Siglec-9 reportedly marks and regulates an effector memory CD8+ T-cell subset apparently accumulating in melanoma tumors.

This clonotype originated in a human donor in good health. The sequenced sample consisted of Siglec-9- CD8+ T cells sorted from blood.

CDR3 DNA sequence: TGCGCCAGCAGTGAAGGTTTCGGGGGCTGGACTGAAGCTTTCTTT. Amino acids: CASSEGFGGWTEAFF. This chain connects TRBV10-1 to TRBJ1-1, with D possibly matching TRBD1 (6 bases). From germline, CDR1 is WNHNN and CDR2 SYGVQD (reference sequence). The V gene lost 3 bases and the J gene lost 5 bases, with 16 bases spanning the gap. CDR3 length: 15 residues.